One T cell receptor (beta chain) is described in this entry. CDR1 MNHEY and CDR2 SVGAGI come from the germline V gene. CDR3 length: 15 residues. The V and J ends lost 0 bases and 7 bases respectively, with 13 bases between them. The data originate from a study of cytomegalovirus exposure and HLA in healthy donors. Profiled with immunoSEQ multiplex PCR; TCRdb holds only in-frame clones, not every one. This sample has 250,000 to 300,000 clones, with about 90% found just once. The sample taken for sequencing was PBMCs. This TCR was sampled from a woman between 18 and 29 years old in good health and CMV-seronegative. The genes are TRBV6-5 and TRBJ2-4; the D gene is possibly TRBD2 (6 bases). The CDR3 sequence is CASSYSELGGNIQYF. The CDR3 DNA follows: TGTGCCAGCAGTTACTCGGAACTAGGAGGGAACATTCAGTACTTC.